Listed below are T cell receptor beta chains from one sample, sequenced in a study of technical replicates of blood from a handful of donors. Repertoires were generated with immunoSEQ multiplex PCR, while TCRdb's copy carries only in-frame clones and drops some. The sample gives approximately 80,000 clones, 75% to 95% of which show up once; around 0.24% is in the top ten. Sequencing was performed on T cells isolated from PBMCs. All receptors derive from a human donor in good health. CDR3s include the opening cysteine and the closing phenylalanine or tryptophan. D genes are given only for firm matches. Size tells how often a clone was seen (once, few, many) or the class of an expanded clone, and some rows leave it out.

>TRBJ2-1|-|TRBV7-9|15|-
TGTGCCAGCTTCTCGTTCGACAGCTCCTACAATGAGCAGTTCTTC
CASFSFDSSYNEQFF
>TRBJ2-2|TRBD2|TRBV10-3|16|once
TGTGCCATCAAGGCTAGCGGGAGCCTAAACACCGGGGAGCTGTTTTTT
CAIKASGSLNTGELFF
>TRBJ1-4|-|TRBV27|16|-
TGTGCCAGCAGTTGGCGGGCACCTGCAACTAATGAAAAACTGTTTTTT
CASSWRAPATNEKLFF
>TRBJ2-7|TRBD1|TRBV29-1|12|-
TGCAGCGTGGGCGGACAGGGTTACGAGCAGTACTTC
CSVGGQGYEQYF
>TRBJ1-2|TRBD1|TRBV28|15|-
TGTGCCAGCAGGCCCGCCGGGACAGGGACATTGGGCTACACCTTC
CASRPAGTGTLGYTF
>TRBJ2-7|-|TRBV15|14|-
TGTGCCACCAGCAGAGGACTAGGGGACTACGAGCAGTACTTC
CATSRGLGDYEQYF
>TRBJ2-1|TRBD2|TRBV4-2|16|-
TGTGCCAGCAGCCAACCTAGCGGGGGGGCCTACAATGAGCAGTTCTTC
CASSQPSGGAYNEQFF
>TRBJ2-5|-|TRBV5-1|15|-
TGCGCCAGCAGCTTGGGGAGTACGCCACAAGAGACCCAGTACTTC
CASSLGSTPQETQYF
>TRBJ2-1|TRBD2|TRBV29-1|13|-
TGCAGCGCGCGGGGGAGCTCCTACAATGAGCAGTTCTTC
CSARGSSYNEQFF
>TRBJ1-1|-|TRBV6-5|12|-
TGTGCCAGCAGTGACAGGAACACTGAAGCTTTCTTT
CASSDRNTEAFF
>TRBJ2-1|TRBD2|TRBV11-2|15|-
TGTGCCAGCAGCTACGGACTAGCGGGAGGAAATGAGCAGTTCTTC
CASSYGLAGGNEQFF
>TRBJ1-3|-|TRBV29-1|12|-
TGCAGCGTTGAAGGAGATGGAAACACCATATATTTT
CSVEGDGNTIYF
>TRBJ1-3|-|TRBV5-1|17|-
TGCGCCAGCAGTGGGATGGGGGCCACCGATTCTGGAAACACCATATATTTT
CASSGMGATDSGNTIYF
>TRBJ2-7|-|TRBV27|13|-
TGTGCCAGCAGTTTAACAGGTACTCGCGAGCAGTACTTC
CASSLTGTREQYF
>TRBJ1-2|-|TRBV28|13|-
TGTGCCAGCAGAACAGGGATTTCCTATGGCTACACCTTC
CASRTGISYGYTF
>TRBJ2-1|TRBD2|TRBV28|13|-
TGTGCCAGCATGGGGACTAGCGGGAGGAGAGGGTTCTTC
CASMGTSGRRGFF
>TRBJ1-2|TRBD1|TRBV12-5|15|-
TGTGCTAGTGGCCATGGACAGGGGCGACCGGCTGGCTACACCTTC
CASGHGQGRPAGYTF
>TRBJ2-7|-|TRBV2|15|-
TGTGCCAGCAGTATAGGACCACGGCAGGGCTACGAGCAGTACTTC
CASSIGPRQGYEQYF
>TRBJ2-4|TRBD2|TRBV10-3|17|-
TGTGCCATCAGTGAGTCGGAGGCGGGAGGGTCCGAAAACATTCAGTACTTC
CAISESEAGGSENIQYF
>TRBJ2-2|TRBD1|TRBV11-2|15|-
TGTGCCAGCAGCCCTGACAGGGGGCGCGCCGGGGAGCTGTTTTTT
CASSPDRGRAGELFF
>TRBJ1-2|TRBD1|TRBV5-1|15|-
TGCGCCAGCAGCTTGAGGGGACAGGGGGCTTTTGGCTACACCTTC
CASSLRGQGAFGYTF
>TRBJ2-7|TRBD2|TRBV25-1|17|-
TGTGCCAGCAGTGGACCTACTAGCGGGAGAGGGTCCTACGAGCAGTACTTC
CASSGPTSGRGSYEQYF